This TCR beta chain was captured in a study of cytomegalovirus exposure and HLA in healthy donors. The PCR made use of 60 Vbeta and 13 Jbeta primers. Repertoires were generated with immunoSEQ multiplex PCR, while TCRdb's copy carries only in-frame clones and drops some. The table records 100,000 to 150,000 clones, about 75% of them present only once. Regarding this clone: No antigen is known for it.

The study, taken as a whole, reports: An ancestry cluster, one associated with Asian ancestry, reportedly showed fewer N-insertions than the approximately 670-donor mean in a later analysis. Roughly uniform depth of sequencing across donors was assumed in presence/absence analyses.

Trimming took 2 bases from V and 0 from J, leaving 8 bases between them. CDR3 length: 15 amino acids. Looked up from germline, CDR1 is SNHLY and CDR2 is FYNNEI. This chain joins TRBV2 and TRBJ2-1; D unclear. Material for sequencing was PBMCs. This receptor was obtained from a man in his sixties in good health and CMV-seropositive. The CDR3 DNA reads as TGTGCCAGCAGTGAAAATGGGCCCTCCTACAATGAGCAGTTCTTC. This sequence encodes CASSENGPSYNEQFF.